This TCR beta chain was recorded in a study of cytomegalovirus exposure and HLA in healthy donors. General study results and limits: Later analysis suggested most CMV-associated TCR beta chains were HLA-restricted. The authors listed roughly 150 TCR beta chains as cytomegalovirus-associated. TCR beta V segments were, for the most part, productive about 87% or about 30% of the time in an earlier analysis. In terms of immune exposure information, only CMV serostatus was available.

Turning to this clone: The antigen is unknown.

V trimming: 6 bases; J trimming: 3 bases; junction bases outside the gene matches: 7. Per germline, CDR1 SQVTM and CDR2 ANQGSEA. CDR3 length: 13 amino acids. Use of 60 Vbeta and 13 Jbeta primers characterized the PCR. Here immunoSEQ multiplex PCR was the method, and the copy in TCRdb shows in-frame clones only, minus some. The sample table sets out some 48,000 clones. The sequence came from a man aged 35 to 55 in good health and CMV-seropositive. V and J are TRBV29-1 and TRBJ1-2; TRBD1 matches at 7 bases. Sequencing was done on a sample of PBMCs. The CDR3 bases are TGCAGCGTAAGGGGGCCCTCTGACTATGGCTACACCTTC. Translation: CSVRGPSDYGYTF.